Listed below are T cell receptor beta chains from one sample, sequenced in a study of blood T cell repertoires in COVID-19. Generated by immunoSEQ multiplex PCR, the TCRdb table keeps only in-frame clones and is missing some. The sample gives approximately 300,000 clones, more than 85% of which show up once; less than 20% is in the top ten. The sequencing sample was made of PBMCs or T cells enriched from blood (not recorded which). The receptors here all came from a woman aged 30 to 39 who had recovered from COVID-19. Each CDR3 is given with its conserved first and last residue. The order of the fields is clone size, V gene, D gene, J gene, CDR3 protein, CDR3 DNA. A D gene is named only where the DNA matches it firmly. For some rows the clone size is stated as once, few or many, or as a class when expanded; others skip it.

>once|TRBV7-9|TRBD1|TRBJ2-6
CASSLGQASGANVLTF
TGTGCCAGCAGCTTGGGACAGGCCTCTGGGGCCAACGTCCTGACTTTC
>.|TRBV7-2|.|TRBJ1-2
CASSLGRDYGYTF
TGTGCCAGCAGCCTCGGGAGGGACTATGGCTACACCTTC
>once|TRBV5-4|.|TRBJ2-7
CASSLGEAYEQYF
TGTGCCAGCAGCTTAGGGGAGGCCTACGAGCAGTACTTC
>.|TRBV5-4|.|TRBJ2-7
CASSLGAAPLEQYF
TGTGCCAGCAGCTTGGGAGCCGCGCCTCTAGAGCAGTACTTC
>.|TRBV4-1|TRBD1|TRBJ1-1
CASSPRDRGFDTEAFF
TGCGCCAGCAGTCCCCGGGACAGGGGTTTTGACACTGAAGCTTTCTTT
>few|TRBV5-4|TRBD2|TRBJ2-1
CASSRAGGLRNEQFF
TGTGCCAGCAGTCGAGCGGGGGGGCTTCGTAATGAGCAGTTCTTC
>.|TRBV30|TRBD1|TRBJ1-2
CAWSGDSGGYTF
TGTGCCTGGAGTGGGGACAGTGGTGGCTACACCTTC
>few|TRBV9|.|TRBJ2-1
CASSPRTGKSSYNEQFF
TGTGCCAGCAGCCCCCGGACTGGCAAGAGCTCCTACAATGAGCAGTTCTTC
>.|TRBV7-9|TRBD2|TRBJ2-1
CASSAGLAGIYNEQFF
TGTGCCAGCAGCGCCGGACTAGCGGGGATCTACAATGAGCAGTTCTTC
>.|TRBV7-6|TRBD2|TRBJ2-2
CASRRAGAATGELFF
TGTGCCAGCAGAAGAGCGGGGGCCGCCACCGGGGAGCTGTTTTTT
>.|TRBV5-4|.|TRBJ1-4
CASSLIAEEKLFF
TGTGCCAGCAGCTTGATTGCTGAGGAAAAACTGTTTTTT
>.|TRBV5-8|.|TRBJ1-2
CASSLGASTF
TGTGCCAGCAGCTTGGGCGCGTCTACCTTC
>.|TRBV28|TRBD1|TRBJ2-4
CASSTTRQGPIQYF
TGTGCCAGCAGTACTACTCGACAGGGGCCGATTCAGTACTTC
>.|TRBV7-2|.|TRBJ2-7
CASSFSRGDYEQYF
TGTGCCAGCAGCTTCTCGCGCGGCGACTACGAGCAGTACTTC
>.|TRBV28|.|TRBJ2-5
CASSTEQQETQYF
TGTGCCAGCAGTACGGAACAGCAAGAGACCCAGTACTTC
>.|TRBV19|.|TRBJ1-5
CASKDSSNQPQHF
TGTGCCAGTAAAGACAGTAGCAATCAGCCCCAGCATTTT
>.|TRBV7-9|TRBD2|TRBJ2-3
CASVGSGVDTQYF
TGTGCCAGCGTTGGTAGCGGGGTGGATACGCAGTATTTT
>.|TRBV5-4|.|TRBJ2-1
CASSRGGAGVRNEQFF
TGTGCCAGCAGCCGAGGGGGGGCGGGAGTACGGAATGAGCAGTTCTTC
>.|TRBV7-2|TRBD1|TRBJ1-5
CASSLTTGDQPQHF
TGTGCCAGCAGCCTAACAACAGGGGATCAGCCCCAGCATTTT
>once|TRBV6-5|.|TRBJ2-5
CASTDGQPLGGTQYF
TGTGCCAGCACCGACGGACAGCCTCTAGGTGGGACCCAGTACTTC